This note documents a single TCR beta chain sequence. What this receptor recognizes is not known. The sample holds no much larger clone one base away, and base qualities are not on file. Trimming leaves V shorter by 4 bases and J shorter by 8 bases, with the junction holding 10 bases beyond the gene matches. Counted from cysteine to phenylalanine, this CDR3 has 14 amino acids. The retained sequence is limited to the CDR3, 42 bases, with the frame set at the first base. The germline V gene supplies CDR1 MGHDK and CDR2 SYGVNS. The sample originates from a study of blood T cell repertoires in COVID-19 (dated by TCRdb to the early 2020s). For the study in its entirety: Samples from collaborators originated in the United States, Italy and Spain and spanned both the acute and convalescent phases of COVID-19. The repertoires were made available in a free public database intended to serve as a resource for research on the immune response to SARS-CoV-2. Sample metadata almost always included a de-identified subject ID, COVID-19 status, age in years and sex. The prospective study material was composed of cDNA or gDNA derived from T cells, B-cell-depleted T cells, or PBMCs. Where available, HLA class I and class II types were obtained from metadata supplied by the sample provider rather than from assay-based typing. Samples were obtained from the ongoing ImmuneRACE study (first 160 participants) and from about 1,300 subjects provided by 6 global collaborators. Deeply sampled blood TCRbeta repertoires from subjects exposed to, actively infected with, or recovered from COVID-19 were included in the dataset.

TCRbeta CDR3 regions were amplified from genomic DNA using the immunoSEQ Assay, a bias-controlled multiplex PCR. As for the original processing: Nucleated cell counts per sample were estimated from amplification of reference gene primers within the assay. Sequence reads were collapsed and filtered to measure the absolute abundance of every unique TCRbeta CDR3 rearrangement. For each sample, productive Simpson clonality was calculated by taking the square root of Simpson's diversity index across productive rearrangements. TCRdb limited this immuneACCESS table to in-frame rearrangements with V and J called. A share of clones is missing; checked studies link under half to unresolved V genes, and the rest is unexplained. The V and J calls and clone size come from that table; D and trimming were worked out from the DNA. The sample profile shows approximately 400,000 clones; around 89% of them were found once. Of the sample, roughly 1.2% is held by the ten largest clones.

General conclusions and limits of the study: How much clinical and demographic metadata was included differed by source and by participant, and the metadata was provided uncurated.

Each collaborating institution followed its own protocols to collect whole blood in K2EDTA tubes. For TCRbeta analysis, collaborators shipped samples as frozen whole blood, isolated PBMCs, or DNA extracted from either of those sample types. The TCR comes from a middle-aged man with acute or convalescent COVID-19. This sequence uses TRBV25-1 and TRBJ1-2; 7 bases in the middle match TRBD1. What was sequenced was peripheral blood. CDR3 protein: CASSANRGFRGYTF. The DNA is TGTGCCAGCAGTGCAAACAGGGGTTTCCGCGGCTACACCTTC.